This entry features one T cell receptor (beta chain) sequence. This clonotype was observed at least ten times. Its specific antigen is unknown. No much larger clone is present one base from it, and per-base qualities are unavailable. The CDR3, from cysteine to phenylalanine, totals 16 residues. The only DNA kept is the CDR3, 48 bases in frame from the first base. V loses 3 bases of germline sequence and J loses 5 bases, and the interval between the two ends is 20 bases. Receptors were amplified or captured by PCR. Data came from an Illumina HiSeq 2500. Molecular barcoding was employed in the preparation of TCR libraries, with unique molecular identifiers being used to normalize TCRbeta repertoire quantification. Using fastp trimming at Q25 and MiXCR clonotype assembly, TCRdb reanalyzed the public sequencing data and kept in-frame beta chains. Every distinct CDR3 protein forms one entry, paired with its most common genes and DNA. The table for this sample lists 600,000 to 700,000 distinct CDR3 sequences; 16% of them were counted only once. The ten largest make up 1.1% of the sample.

These data originate in a study of T-cell reconstitution after alpha-beta-depleted transplantation in children listed by TCRdb under 2016. Context from the whole study: T-cell immune reconstitution after TCRalphabeta/CD19-depleted allogeneic hematopoietic cell transplantation in children was quantitatively tracked in the study by means of TCR repertoire profiling.

The sequence was collected from a human donor who donated a stem cell graft to a child with acute myeloid leukemia. The sequence links TRBV12-3 or TRBV12-4 to TRBJ2-7; the D region possibly corresponds to TRBD2 (8 bases align). The input for sequencing was PBMCs from the stem cell graft donor, taken from the stem cell graft. The nucleotides read TGTGCCAGCAGTTTTATTTATAGCGGGACAGACGACGAGCAGTACTTC. Its protein product is CASSFIYSGTDDEQYF.